These 14 T cell receptor beta chains were all obtained from the same sample, sequenced in a study of shared clonotypes between healthy human individuals. Repertoires were generated with immunoSEQ multiplex PCR, while TCRdb's copy carries only in-frame clones and drops some. Altogether fewer than 200,000 clones are present, 80% to 95% being singletons, with the ten largest covering around 0.067%. The sequenced material came from naive CD4+ T cells sorted from blood. The subset: CD45RA+ positively selected. The origin of the receptors is a woman aged 30 to 39 in good health.

The chain is built from TRBV5-4 and TRBJ2-6; 9 positions agree with TRBD2. Germline lookup yields CDR1 SGHNT and CDR2 YYREEE (reference sequence). The CDR3 runs 18 residues. V was pared by 4 bases and J by 0 bases, with 8 bases of the junction left unmatched. CDR3 sequence: CASSRGGRASSGANVLTF. The CDR3 DNA sequence: TGTGCCAGCAGCCGTGGCGGGAGGGCCAGCTCTGGGGCCAACGTCCTGACTTTC.

The chain recombines TRBV25-1 with TRBJ1-3, with D possibly matching TRBD1 (6 bases). Germline CDR1 MGHDK, CDR2 SYGVNS. The V end was cut by 4 bases, the J end by 0 bases, with 7 bases between. CDR3 length: 14 residues. This CDR3 is CASSVQGSGNTIYF. In nucleotides, the CDR3 is TGTGCCAGCAGTGTACAGGGCTCTGGAAACACCATATATTTT.

V gene TRBV5-5 combines with J gene TRBJ1-5, with D hard to call. Germline CDR1 reads SGHKS; CDR2 reads YYEKEE (reference sequence). V shed 0 bases and J shed 6 bases, with 13 bases lying between them. This CDR3 region has 15 residues. CDR3 protein: CASSLASGFSQPQHF. CDR3 coding DNA: TGTGCCAGCAGCTTGGCCAGCGGGTTTAGTCAGCCCCAGCATTTT.

The V call is TRBV27, the J call TRBJ2-1, with 11 positions matching TRBD1. Germline CDR1 is MNHEY and CDR2 is SMNVEV (reference sequence). V gave up 6 bases and J gave up 6 bases; unmatched junction bases: 7. The CDR3 has 15 amino acids. CDR3 bases: TGTGCCAGCAGGGTGGGACAGGGGGTTCGCAATGAGCAGTTCTTC. This codes for CASRVGQGVRNEQFF.

The gene calls are TRBV6-5 and TRBJ1-5; perhaps TRBD1 as D (6 bases). The CDR3 consists of 15 residues. Trimming removed 6 bases at V and 0 bases at J, with 12 bases between. Germline CDR1 and CDR2: MNHEY and SVGAGI. CDR3: CASRPDRSSNQPQHF. The CDR3 region has the DNA TGTGCCAGCAGACCGGACAGAAGTAGCAATCAGCCCCAGCATTTT.

This sequence joins TRBV28 and TRBJ2-7; D might be TRBD1 or TRBD2, each matching 6 bases. Germline loops: CDR1 MDHEN, CDR2 SYDVKM. The CDR3 contains 16 residues. Trimming removed 5 bases from V and 5 bases from J, with 22 bases in between. CDR3 nucleotide sequence: TGTGCCAGCAGTATCATGAGGGGCGGGACAATCAACGAGCAGTACTTC. This translates into CASSIMRGGTINEQYF.

The chain has TRBV25-1 and TRBJ1-1; D is ambiguous. The CDR3 has 13 residues. Per the germline V gene, CDR1 is MGHDK and CDR2 is SYGVNS. V was clipped by 4 bases and J by 6 bases, with 12 bases between them. This chain's CDR3 is CASSGNDKPEAFF. In DNA, the CDR3 is TGTGCCAGCAGTGGAAACGACAAGCCTGAAGCTTTCTTT.

The chain carries TRBV18 and TRBJ2-6; a weak D match, TRBD1 (5 bases). Germline V gene lookup returns CDR1 KGHSH and CDR2 LQKENI. This CDR3 has 18 amino acids. The V gene lost 0 bases and the J gene lost 2 bases, with 14 bases spanning the gap. The CDR3 DNA is TGTGCCAGCTCACCACCGCCCCCACAGGTGGCTGGGGCCAACGTCCTGACTTTC. It yields the protein CASSPPPPQVAGANVLTF.

The chain recombines TRBV28 with TRBJ2-5; no clear D. Gene TRBJ2-7 matches the end of the DNA better, so the J call may be wrong. This CDR3 contains 11 residues. CDR1 is MDHEN and CDR2 is SYDVKM in the germline V gene. The CDR3 region is CASSLIGEQYF. CDR3 nucleotide sequence: TGTGCCAGCAGTTTAATCGGCGAGCAGTACTTC.

This chain links TRBV27 with TRBJ1-1; D is unresolved. The V end was cut by 4 bases, the J end by 0 bases, with 18 bases between. Germline V gene data show CDR1 as MNHEY and CDR2 as SMNVEV (reference sequence). This CDR3 comprises 17 residues. The CDR3 sequence is CASSSLGRRRLNTEAFF. The CDR3 nucleotides are TGTGCCAGCAGTTCCCTTGGGCGCCGCAGATTGAACACTGAAGCTTTCTTT.

V and J are TRBV21-1 and TRBJ1-5; the D call TRBD1 from the table was never checked on the DNA. TRBV21-1 is an annotated pseudogene. There are 15 residues in the CDR3. The CDR3 nucleotides are TGTGCCAGCAGCAAGGACAGTAAAAGCAATCAGCCCCAGCATTTT. Protein: CASSKDSKSNQPQHF.

This chain connects TRBV7-9 to TRBJ1-2, with TRBD1 identical over 9 bases. CDR3 length: 16 amino acids. The V gene's germline CDR1 is SEHNR and CDR2 FQNEAQ (reference sequence). V lost 5 bases and J lost 4; bases outside the gene matches: 11. As DNA, the CDR3 is TGTGCCAGCAGCCAACAGGGGGCGGAAGGTGGCTATGGCTACACCTTC. Translating it yields CASSQQGAEGGYGYTF.

V is TRBV16 and J is TRBJ1-2; D remains ambiguous. Germline CDR1 and CDR2: KGHSY and FQNENV. Trimming took 0 bases from V and 4 from J, leaving 12 bases between them. This CDR3 has 15 amino acids. The CDR3 DNA follows: TGTGCCAGCAGCCAATCGAGGGAAAGTGGCTATGGCTACACCTTC. Translating gives CASSQSRESGYGYTF.

V gene TRBV4-2 combines with J gene TRBJ2-1; the D call may be TRBD1 or TRBD2 (6 bases each). This CDR3 spans 16 amino acids. Germline CDR1 and CDR2: LGHNA and YNFKEQ. V was pared by 7 bases and J by 2 bases, with 18 bases between. CDR3 region: CASTLTGASTYNEQFF. For the CDR3, the DNA is TGTGCCAGCACCCTTACGGGGGCTAGCACCTACAATGAGCAGTTCTTC.